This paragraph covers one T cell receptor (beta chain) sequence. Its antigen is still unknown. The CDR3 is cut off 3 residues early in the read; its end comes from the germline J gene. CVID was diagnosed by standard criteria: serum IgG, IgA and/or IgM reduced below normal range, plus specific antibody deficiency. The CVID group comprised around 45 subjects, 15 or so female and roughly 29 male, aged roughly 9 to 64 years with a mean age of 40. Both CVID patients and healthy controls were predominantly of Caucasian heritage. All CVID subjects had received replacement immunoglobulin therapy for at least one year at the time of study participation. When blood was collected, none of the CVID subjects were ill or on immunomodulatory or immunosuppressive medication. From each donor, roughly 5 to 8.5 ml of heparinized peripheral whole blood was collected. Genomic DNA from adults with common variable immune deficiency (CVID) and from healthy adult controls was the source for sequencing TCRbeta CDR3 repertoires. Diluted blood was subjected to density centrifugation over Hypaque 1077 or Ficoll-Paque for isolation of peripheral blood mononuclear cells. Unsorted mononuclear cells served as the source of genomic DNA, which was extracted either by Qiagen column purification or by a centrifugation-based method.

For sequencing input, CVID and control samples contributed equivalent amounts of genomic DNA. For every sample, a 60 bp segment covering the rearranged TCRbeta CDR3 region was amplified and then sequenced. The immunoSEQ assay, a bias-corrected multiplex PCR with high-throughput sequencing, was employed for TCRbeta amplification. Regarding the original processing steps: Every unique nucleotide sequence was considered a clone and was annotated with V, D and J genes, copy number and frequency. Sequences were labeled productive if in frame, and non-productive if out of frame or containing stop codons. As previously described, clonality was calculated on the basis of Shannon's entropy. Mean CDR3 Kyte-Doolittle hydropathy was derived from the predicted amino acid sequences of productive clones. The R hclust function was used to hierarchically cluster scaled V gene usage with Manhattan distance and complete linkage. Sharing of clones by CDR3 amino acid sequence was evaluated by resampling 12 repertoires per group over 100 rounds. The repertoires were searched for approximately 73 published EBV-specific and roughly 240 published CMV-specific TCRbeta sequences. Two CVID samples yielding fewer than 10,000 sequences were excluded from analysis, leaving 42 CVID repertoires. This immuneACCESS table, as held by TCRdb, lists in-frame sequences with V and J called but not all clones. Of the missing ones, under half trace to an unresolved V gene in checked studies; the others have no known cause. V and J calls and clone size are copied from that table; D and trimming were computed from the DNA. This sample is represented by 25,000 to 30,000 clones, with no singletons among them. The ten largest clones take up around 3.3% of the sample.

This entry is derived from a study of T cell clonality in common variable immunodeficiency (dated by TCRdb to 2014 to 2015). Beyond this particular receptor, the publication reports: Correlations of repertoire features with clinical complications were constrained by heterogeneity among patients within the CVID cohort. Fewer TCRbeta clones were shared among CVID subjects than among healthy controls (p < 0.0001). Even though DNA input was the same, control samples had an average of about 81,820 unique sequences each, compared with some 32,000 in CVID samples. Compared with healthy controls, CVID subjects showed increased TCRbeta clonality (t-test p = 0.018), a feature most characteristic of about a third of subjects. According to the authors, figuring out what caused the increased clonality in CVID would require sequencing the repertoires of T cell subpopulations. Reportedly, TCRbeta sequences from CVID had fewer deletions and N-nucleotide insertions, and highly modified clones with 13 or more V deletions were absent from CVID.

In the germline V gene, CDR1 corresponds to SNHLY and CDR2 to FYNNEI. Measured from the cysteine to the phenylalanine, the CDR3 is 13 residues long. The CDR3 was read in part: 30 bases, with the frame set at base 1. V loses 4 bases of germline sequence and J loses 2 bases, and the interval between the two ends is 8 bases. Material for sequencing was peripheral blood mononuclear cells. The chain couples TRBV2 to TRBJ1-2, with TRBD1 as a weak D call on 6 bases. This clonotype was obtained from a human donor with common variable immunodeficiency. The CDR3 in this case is CASSGTENYGYTF. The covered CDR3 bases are TGTGCCAGCAGTGGGACAGAAAACTATGGC.